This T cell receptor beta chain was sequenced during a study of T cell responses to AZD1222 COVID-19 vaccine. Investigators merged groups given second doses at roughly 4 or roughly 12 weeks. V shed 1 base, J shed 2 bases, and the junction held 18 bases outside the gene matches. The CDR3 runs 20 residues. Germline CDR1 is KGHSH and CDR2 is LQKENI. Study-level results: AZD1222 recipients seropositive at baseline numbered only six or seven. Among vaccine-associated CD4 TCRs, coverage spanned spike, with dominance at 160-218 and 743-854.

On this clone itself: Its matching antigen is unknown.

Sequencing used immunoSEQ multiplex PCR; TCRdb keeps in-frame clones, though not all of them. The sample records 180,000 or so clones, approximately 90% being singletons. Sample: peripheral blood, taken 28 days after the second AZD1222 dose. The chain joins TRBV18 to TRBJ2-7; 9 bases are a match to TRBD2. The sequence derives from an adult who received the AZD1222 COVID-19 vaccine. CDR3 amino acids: CASSPLPPPTSGGAPYEQYF. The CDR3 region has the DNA TGTGCCAGCTCACCACTTCCACCCCCGACTAGCGGAGGGGCCCCCTACGAGCAGTACTTC. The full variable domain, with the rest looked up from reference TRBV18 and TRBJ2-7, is NAGVMQNPRHLVRRRGQEARLRCSPMKGHSHVYWYRQLPEEGLKFMVYLQKENIIDESGMPKERFSAEFPKEGPSILRIQQVVRGDSAAYFCASSPLPPPTSGGAPYEQYFGPGTRLTVT.